A single sample is the source of the 20 T cell receptor beta chains below, sequenced in a study of response to subunit inactivated influenza vaccine (dated by TCRdb to the late 2010s). The method was RT-PCR. The listed sequencing device is Illumina HiSeq 2500. TCRdb trimmed the raw reads at Q25, called clones with MiXCR and kept productive beta chains. Rows with one shared CDR3 protein collapse into an entry with the most common genes and DNA. Across this sample there are about 800,000 distinct CDR3 sequences, with 21% seen only once. Roughly 10% of the sample is in the top ten clones. The source was PBMCs from blood, collected around 5 days after vaccination. The receptors derive from a man in his forties or fifties who received an inactivated influenza vaccine. Donor details come from another sample of the same person, matched by shared clones.

This clonotype occurred a few times. This chain joins TRBV15 and TRBJ2-5, with D maybe TRBD1 (6 bases). The germline CDR1 and CDR2 sequences are LNHNV and YYDKDF (reference sequence). V dropped 6 bases and J dropped 1 base, with 12 bases sitting between them. The CDR3 is 14 residues long. The CDR3 protein is CATSDIGGQETQYF. CDR3 DNA: TGTGCCACCAGTGACATAGGGGGCCAAGAGACCCAGTACTTC. Supplemented by reference TRBV15 and TRBJ2-5, the full variable domain reads DAMVIQNPRYQVTQFGKPVTLSCSQTLNHNVMYWYQQKSSQAPKLLFHYYDKDFNNEADTPDNFQSRRPNTSFCFLDIRSPGLGDTAMYLCATSDIGGQETQYFGPGTRLLVL.

About this clonotype itself: At one boundary the junction diverges from the germline segment, which might be a read error. This rearrangement joins TRBV7-2 to TRBJ1-2; D is perhaps TRBD1 (6 bases). The CDR3 has 14 residues. CDR1 is SGHTA, CDR2 FQGNSA, per germline. CDR3 DNA sequence: TGTGTCAGCAGCTTTCACGACAGGTCTTATGGCTACACCTTC. This gives the protein CVSSFHDRSYGYTF.

This rearrangement joins TRBV11-2 to TRBJ2-7; 8 nucleotides match TRBD1. The V gene end was trimmed by 5 bases and the J gene end by 2 bases; junction bases not matched to a gene: 8. Germline values: CDR1 SGHAT, CDR2 FQNNGV. The CDR3 length is 15 residues. CDR3 sequence: CASSPRGGQAYEQYF. CDR3 sequence (DNA): TGTGCCAGCAGCCCCCGAGGGGGACAGGCCTACGAGCAGTACTTC.

There are a few counts of this clonotype. The rearrangement joins TRBV6-1 to TRBJ2-3; D possibly corresponds to TRBD2 (5 bases). The CDR3 contains 14 residues. Germline V gene sequence: CDR1 MNHNS, CDR2 SASEGT. V lost 4 bases to trimming and J lost 2 bases, with 10 bases between them. The CDR3 loop is CASSGGQNTDTQYF. The CDR3 DNA sequence: TGTGCCAGCAGTGGCGGGCAGAACACAGATACGCAGTATTTT.

This chain links TRBV10-2 with TRBJ2-7; 10 bases match TRBD1. J gave up 3 bases and V 6 bases, and 8 bases lay outside the gene matches. Germline V lookup: CDR1 WSHSY, CDR2 SAAADI. The CDR3 spans 15 residues. CDR3 sequence reads: CASRDRDRGVYEQYF. CDR3 in DNA: TGCGCCAGCAGAGACCGGGACAGGGGAGTCTACGAGCAGTACTTC.

CDR3 protein: CASTPLAGGEKYF. The CDR3 nucleotides read TGTGCCAGCACCCCCCTAGCGGGAGGGGAAAAGTACTTC. This chain links TRBV7-2 with TRBJ2-5; 12 bases are shared with TRBD2. The CDR3 runs 13 residues. V gave up 7 bases and J gave up 12 bases; unmatched junction bases: 9. Looked up from germline, CDR1 is SGHTA and CDR2 is FQGNSA.

Only one count was recorded for this clonotype. The chain employs TRBV28 and TRBJ1-2; 8 bases line up with TRBD1. The V segment lost 2 bases and the J segment 6 bases; nucleotides outside the gene matches: 8. Germline CDR1 and CDR2: MDHEN and SYDVKM. There are 15 residues in the CDR3. CDR3 in DNA: TGTGCCAGCAGTTTACGAGGACAGGGACGGAATGGCTACACCTTC. Its translation is CASSLRGQGRNGYTF.

This clonotype was seen repeatedly, ten times or more. The V call is TRBV15, the J call TRBJ2-5; D ambiguous. CDR3 length equals 14 residues. Trimming removed 5 bases from V and 2 bases from J, with 12 bases in between. Germline-derived CDR1 and CDR2 are LNHNV and YYDKDF (reference sequence). DNA of the CDR3: TGTGCCACCAGCGTTAGCAACAAGCAAGAGACCCAGTACTTC. Translating gives CATSVSNKQETQYF.

The chain recombines TRBV29-1 with TRBJ2-2, with D perhaps TRBD2 (5 bases). This CDR3 spans 14 amino acids. The germline CDR1 and CDR2 sequences are SQVTM and ANQGSEA. The V and J ends lost 3 bases and 6 bases respectively, with 14 bases between them. CDR3 amino acids: CSVDSLGVSGELFF. The CDR3 nucleotides read TGCAGCGTTGACTCCCTCGGGGTCTCCGGGGAGCTGTTTTTT.

There are a few counts of this clonotype. V usage is TRBV7-9 and J usage is TRBJ2-3; D might be TRBD1 (6 bases). Germline V lookup: CDR1 SEHNR, CDR2 FQNEAQ (reference sequence). The V end was cut by 4 bases, the J end by 5 bases, with 13 bases between. The CDR3 extends over 14 amino acids. The CDR3 loop reads CASSYGYREDTQYF. The CDR3 nucleotides are TGTGCCAGCAGCTATGGCTACAGGGAAGATACGCAGTATTTT. The entire variable domain, with the rest obtained from reference TRBV7-9 and TRBJ2-3, is as follows: DTGVSQNPRHKITKRGQNVTFRCDPISEHNRLYWYRQTLGQGPEFLTYFQNEAQLEKSRLLSDRFSAERPKGSFSTLEIQRTEQGDSAMYLCASSYGYREDTQYFGPGTRLTVL.

This clonotype was counted between two and nine times. V and J are TRBV4-1 and TRBJ2-1; D call uncertain. Germline CDR1 MGHRA, CDR2 YSYEKL. The CDR3 length is 15 residues. V was shortened by 1 base and J by 0 bases, with 7 bases between the two germline ends. The CDR3 region is CASSQVHGSYNEQFF. In nucleotides, the CDR3 is TGCGCCAGCAGCCAAGTGCACGGCTCCTACAATGAGCAGTTCTTC.

The CDR3 DNA reads as TGTGCCAGCAGCCAATCTAGCGTGACGGGGGAGACCCAGTACTTC. Translation gives CASSQSSVTGETQYF. The chain is built from TRBV4-2 and TRBJ2-5; a possible D gene is TRBD2 (6 bases). V lost 2 bases and J lost 5, with 15 bases in between. The CDR3 is 15 residues long. CDR1 LGHNA and CDR2 YNFKEQ come from the germline V gene.

J is TRBJ2-1 and V is TRBV20-1; TRBD1 or TRBD2 may be the D gene (5 bases each). Between the trimmed V and J ends, which lost 3 bases and 0 bases, there was a span of 12 bases. Germline V gives CDR1 DFQATT, CDR2 SNEGSKA (reference sequence). This CDR3 region has 15 residues. In DNA form, the CDR3 reads TGCAGTGCTAGCCGAGGGGCTAGCTCCTACAATGAGCAGTTCTTC. It encodes CSASRGASSYNEQFF.

This clonotype was observed at least ten times. V usage is TRBV29-1 and J usage is TRBJ2-7; 8 nucleotides agree with TRBD1. The CDR3 totals 10 residues. CDR1 and CDR2 (germline): SQVTM, ANQGSEA. V lost 7 bases to trimming and J lost 6 bases; unmatched junction nucleotides: 2. The CDR3 nucleotides are TGCAGCGCCGGACAGGGCGAGCAGTACTTC. It translates to CSAGQGEQYF.

This chain connects TRBV20-1 to TRBJ1-5, with unresolved D. Germline CDR1 reads DFQATT; CDR2 reads SNEGSKA (reference sequence). The CDR3 runs to 15 residues. Trimming took off 0 bases at V and 0 bases at J, with 9 bases between the two ends. The CDR3 protein is CSARDSHLSNQPQHF. DNA for the CDR3: TGCAGTGCTAGAGATTCGCATCTTAGCAATCAGCCCCAGCATTTT.

The chain has TRBV7-9 and TRBJ2-2; tentative D call: TRBD2 (6 bases). The CDR3 has 13 residues. Deletions cut 11 bases from V and 2 bases from J, with 12 bases between. Germline CDR1 reads SEHNR; CDR2 reads FQNEAQ (reference sequence). The CDR3 DNA follows: TGTGCCGGAGGGGCGGATAACACCGGGGAGCTGTTTTTT. It codes for CAGGADNTGELFF.

The sample holds a few counts of this clonotype. The chain recombines TRBV7-9 with TRBJ2-2; 9 nucleotides agree with TRBD2. Trimming cost V 5 bases and J 2 bases; bases outside gene matches: 6. CDR3 size: 16 residues. Germline values: CDR1 SEHNR, CDR2 FQNEAQ (reference sequence). CDR3 DNA: TGTGCCAGCAGCGTTACTAGCGGGCGTAACACCGGGGAGCTGTTTTTT. This encodes CASSVTSGRNTGELFF.

This chain uses TRBV9 with TRBJ2-7; 9 nucleotides align to TRBD2. V gave up 0 bases and J gave up 6 bases; unmatched junction bases: 4. CDR1 and CDR2 from the germline V gene are SGDLS and YYNGEE. The CDR3 consists of 14 residues. The CDR3 sequence is CASSVDSGSVEQYF. In DNA form, the CDR3 reads TGTGCCAGCAGCGTAGATAGCGGGAGTGTCGAGCAGTACTTC. The entire variable domain, with the rest obtained from reference TRBV9 and TRBJ2-7, is as follows: DSGVTQTPKHLITATGQRVTLRCSPRSGDLSVYWYQQSLDQGLQFLIQYYNGEERAKGNILERFSAQQFPDLHSELNLSSLELGDSALYFCASSVDSGSVEQYFGPGTRLTVT.

The rearrangement joins TRBV6-2 or TRBV6-3 to TRBJ2-2, with D unclear. Germline loops: CDR1 MNHEY, CDR2 SVGEGT. This CDR3 is 14 amino acids long. V lost 7 bases and J lost 3, with 12 bases in between. The CDR3 bases are TGTGCCAGCACCGAATTCAGAGACACCGGGGAGCTGTTTTTT. Protein sequence: CASTEFRDTGELFF.

The CDR3, as DNA: TGTGCCAGCTCACCACCCAGTCTCCCAGATACGCAGTATTTT. Translating gives CASSPPSLPDTQYF. This chain links TRBV18 with TRBJ2-3; D gene ambiguous. CDR3 length equals 14 residues. Germline loops: CDR1 KGHSH, CDR2 LQKENI. Trimming removed 0 bases from V and 4 bases from J, with 8 bases in between.